The rows below give T cell receptor beta chains drawn from one sample of a study of CD8+ T cells in alopecia areata. Method: immunoSEQ multiplex PCR; TCRdb's copy keeps in-frame clones and lacks some. The table lists 75,000 to 100,000 clones, less than 50% of them singletons, with 0.75% to 0.9% in the top ten. Material for sequencing was CD4+ T cells sorted from blood. The receptors here all came from a human donor with alopecia areata. Both conserved end residues are part of each CDR3. The D gene is left open where the match is weak. Part of the rows lack a size; the others show once, few, many or a class for expanded clones.

len | j_gene | abundance | d_gene | v_gene | CDR3nt | CDR3aa
14 | TRBJ1-1 | few | TRBD1 | TRBV29-1 | TGCAGCGTTGAGGTACAGGGGGCTAACACTGAAGCTTTCTTT | CSVEVQGANTEAFF
13 | TRBJ1-1 | - | - | TRBV30 | TGTGCCTGGAGTCCAGGGCTTACGATTGAAGCTTTCTTT | CAWSPGLTIEAFF
16 | TRBJ2-5 | - | - | TRBV9 | TGTGCCAGCAGCGCGGGAGTTGGAGAGTACCAAGAGACCCAGTACTTC | CASSAGVGEYQETQYF
16 | TRBJ1-1 | few | - | TRBV7-2 | TGTGCCAGCAGCTTAGGGGTGTGGGGGATGAACACTGAAGCTTTCTTT | CASSLGVWGMNTEAFF
17 | TRBJ2-4 | - | - | TRBV5-6 | TGTGCCAGCAGCTTGGTTGCGGGAGAGCTAGGGGGAGACATTCAGTACTTC | CASSLVAGELGGDIQYF
13 | TRBJ2-5 | few | - | TRBV4-3 | TGCGCCAGCAGCCAACGGATCGGGGAGACCCAGTACTTC | CASSQRIGETQYF
16 | TRBJ2-7 | few | - | TRBV21-1 | TGTGCCAGCAGCAAAGTAATTGGGGGAGTGAATTACGAGCAGTACTTC | CASSKVIGGVNYEQYF
14 | TRBJ2-3 | - | TRBD2 | TRBV29-1 | TGCAGCGTTGTTCCTAGCGGGGGATCAGATACGCAGTATTTT | CSVVPSGGSDTQYF
13 | TRBJ1-1 | - | TRBD1 | TRBV30 | TGTGCCTGGGCAGGGGGCGCGGGGACTGAAGCTTTCTTT | CAWAGGAGTEAFF
13 | TRBJ2-7 | - | TRBD2 | TRBV25-1 | TGTGCCAGCAGTGGAGCGGGAACCTACGAGCAGTACTTC | CASSGAGTYEQYF
14 | TRBJ1-1 | - | TRBD1 | TRBV2 | TGTGCCAGTCAGACAGGGCCCATGAACACTGAAGCTTTCTTT | CASQTGPMNTEAFF
15 | TRBJ2-6 | - | - | TRBV30 | TGTGCCTGGAGAATAGCAGGGACTGGGGCCAACGTCCTGACTTTC | CAWRIAGTGANVLTF
14 | TRBJ1-4 | - | - | TRBV29-1 | TGCAGCGTTAGAGAAGGAGGAGGTAATGAAAAACTGTTTTTT | CSVREGGGNEKLFF
15 | TRBJ1-5 | few | - | TRBV5-1 | TGCGCCAGCAGCTTGGATGGGGGCGTAAGGCAGCCCCAGCATTTT | CASSLDGGVRQPQHF
12 | TRBJ1-2 | - | - | TRBV28 | TGTGCCAGCAGTTTATCAGGGTATGGCTACACCTTC | CASSLSGYGYTF